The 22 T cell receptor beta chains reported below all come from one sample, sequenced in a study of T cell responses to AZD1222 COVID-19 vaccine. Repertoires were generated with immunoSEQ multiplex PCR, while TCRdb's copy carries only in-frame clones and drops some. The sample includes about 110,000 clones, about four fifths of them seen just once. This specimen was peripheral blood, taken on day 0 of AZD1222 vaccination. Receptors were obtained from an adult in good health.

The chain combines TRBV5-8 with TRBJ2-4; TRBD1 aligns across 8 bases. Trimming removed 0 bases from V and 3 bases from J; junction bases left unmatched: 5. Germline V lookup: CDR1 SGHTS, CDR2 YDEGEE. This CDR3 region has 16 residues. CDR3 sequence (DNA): TGTGCCAGCAGCTTGGCCGTACAGGGGGTCAAAAACATTCAGTACTTC. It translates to CASSLAVQGVKNIQYF.

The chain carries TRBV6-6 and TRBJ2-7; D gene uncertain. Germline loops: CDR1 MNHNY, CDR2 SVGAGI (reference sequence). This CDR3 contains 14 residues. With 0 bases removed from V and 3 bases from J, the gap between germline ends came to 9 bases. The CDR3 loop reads CASSYSSTGYEQYF. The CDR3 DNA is TGTGCCAGCAGTTACTCGAGTACCGGCTACGAGCAGTACTTC.

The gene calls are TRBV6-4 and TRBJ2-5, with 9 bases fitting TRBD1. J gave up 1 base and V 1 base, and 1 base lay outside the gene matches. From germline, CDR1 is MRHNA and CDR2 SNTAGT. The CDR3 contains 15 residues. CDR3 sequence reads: CASSDWTGVQETQYF. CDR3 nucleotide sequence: TGTGCCAGCAGTGACTGGACAGGGGTCCAAGAGACCCAGTACTTC.

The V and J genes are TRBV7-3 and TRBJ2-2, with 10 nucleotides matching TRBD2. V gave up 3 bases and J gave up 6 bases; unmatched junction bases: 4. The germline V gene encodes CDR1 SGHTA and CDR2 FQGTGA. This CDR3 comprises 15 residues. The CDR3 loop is CASSFQRGGPGELFF. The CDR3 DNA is TGTGCCAGCAGCTTCCAGCGGGGGGGCCCCGGGGAGCTGTTTTTT. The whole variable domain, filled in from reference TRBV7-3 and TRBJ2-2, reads GAGVSQTPSNKVTEKGKYVELRCDPISGHTALYWYRQSLGQGPEFLIYFQGTGAADDSGLPNDRFFAVRPEGSVSTLKIQRTERGDSAVYLCASSFQRGGPGELFFGEGSRLTVL.

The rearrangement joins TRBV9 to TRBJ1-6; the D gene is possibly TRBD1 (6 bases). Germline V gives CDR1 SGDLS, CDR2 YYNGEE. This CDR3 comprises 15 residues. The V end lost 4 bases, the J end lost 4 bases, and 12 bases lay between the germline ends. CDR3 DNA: TGTGCCAGCAGCCCGCGGACAGATTATAATTCACCCCTCCACTTT. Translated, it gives CASSPRTDYNSPLHF.

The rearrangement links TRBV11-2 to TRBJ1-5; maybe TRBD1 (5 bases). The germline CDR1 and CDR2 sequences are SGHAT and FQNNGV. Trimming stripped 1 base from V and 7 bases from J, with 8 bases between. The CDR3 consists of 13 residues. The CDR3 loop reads CASSLVRGQPQHF. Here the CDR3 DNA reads TGTGCCAGCAGCTTAGTTCGGGGGCAGCCCCAGCATTTT. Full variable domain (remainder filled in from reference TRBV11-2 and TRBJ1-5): EAGVAQSPRYKIIEKRQSVAFWCNPISGHATLYWYQQILGQGPKLLIQFQNNGVVDDSQLPKDRFSAERLKGVDSTLKIQPAKLEDSAVYLCASSLVRGQPQHFGDGTRLSIL.

The CDR3 nucleotides are TGTGCCAGCAGCTTTCCGGGGTCCAGAAAAGAGACCCAGTACTTC. Encoded protein: CASSFPGSRKETQYF. This chain links TRBV7-6 with TRBJ2-5; weak D call: TRBD2 (5 bases). CDR3 length equals 15 residues. Germline V gene data show CDR1 as SGHVS and CDR2 as FNYEAQ. Trimming cost V 3 bases and J 3 bases, with 14 bases left between them.

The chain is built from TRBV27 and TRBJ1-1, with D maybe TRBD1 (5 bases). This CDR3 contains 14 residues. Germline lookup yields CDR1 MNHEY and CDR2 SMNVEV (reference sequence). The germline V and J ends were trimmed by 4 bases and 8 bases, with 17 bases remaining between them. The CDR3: CASSWEGLAFEAFF. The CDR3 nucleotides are TGTGCCAGCAGTTGGGAGGGACTGGCTTTCGAAGCTTTCTTT.

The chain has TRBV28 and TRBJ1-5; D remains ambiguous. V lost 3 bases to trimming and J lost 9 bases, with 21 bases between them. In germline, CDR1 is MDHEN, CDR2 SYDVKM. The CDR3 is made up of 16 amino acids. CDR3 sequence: CASSFYDMPRSGPQHF. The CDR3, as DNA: TGTGCCAGCAGTTTTTATGACATGCCAAGATCAGGGCCCCAGCATTTT.

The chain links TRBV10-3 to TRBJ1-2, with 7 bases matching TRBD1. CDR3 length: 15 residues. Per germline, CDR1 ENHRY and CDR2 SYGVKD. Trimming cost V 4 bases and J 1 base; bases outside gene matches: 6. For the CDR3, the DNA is TGTGCCATCAGTGCTACAGGGGCGCTTAACTATGGCTACACCTTC. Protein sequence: CAISATGALNYGYTF.

Here the CDR3 reads CASTQGQVNTEAFF. The CDR3 nucleotides read TGTGCCAGTACCCAAGGACAAGTGAACACTGAAGCTTTCTTT. The rearrangement uses TRBV19 and TRBJ1-1; a possible D gene is TRBD1 (5 bases). This CDR3 has 14 residues. With 7 bases removed from V and 0 bases from J, the gap between germline ends came to 12 bases. CDR1 and CDR2 (germline): LNHDA, SQIVND (reference sequence).

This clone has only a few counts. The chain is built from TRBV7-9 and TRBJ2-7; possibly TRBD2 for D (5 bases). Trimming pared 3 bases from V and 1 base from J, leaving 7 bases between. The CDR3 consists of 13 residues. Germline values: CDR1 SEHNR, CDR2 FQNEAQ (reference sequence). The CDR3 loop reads CASSFGVSYEQYF. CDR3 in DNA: TGTGCCAGCAGCTTCGGGGTATCCTACGAGCAGTACTTC. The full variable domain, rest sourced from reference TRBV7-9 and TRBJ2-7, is DTGVSQNPRHKITKRGQNVTFRCDPISEHNRLYWYRQTLGQGPEFLTYFQNEAQLEKSRLLSDRFSAERPKGSFSTLEIQRTEQGDSAMYLCASSFGVSYEQYFGPGTRLTVT.

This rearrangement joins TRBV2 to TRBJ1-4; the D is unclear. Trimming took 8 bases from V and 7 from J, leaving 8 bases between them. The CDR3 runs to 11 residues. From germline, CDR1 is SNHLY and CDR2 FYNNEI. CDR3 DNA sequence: TGTGCCAGCCGGGGAACTGAAAAACTGTTTTTT. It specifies CASRGTEKLFF.

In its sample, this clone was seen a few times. This CDR3 reads CASSGTGAANYGYTF. The CDR3 DNA sequence: TGTGCCAGCAGTGGGACAGGGGCAGCTAACTATGGCTACACCTTC. This chain links TRBV27 with TRBJ1-2; 10 bases fit TRBD1. After removal of 5 bases from V and 0 bases from J, the junction contained 3 bases not matched to a gene. Germline CDR1 MNHEY, CDR2 SMNVEV (reference sequence). The CDR3 contains 15 residues.

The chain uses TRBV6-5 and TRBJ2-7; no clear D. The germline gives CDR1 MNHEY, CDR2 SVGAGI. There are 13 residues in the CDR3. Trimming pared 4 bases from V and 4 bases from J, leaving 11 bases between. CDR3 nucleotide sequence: TGTGCCAGCAGTTCGCCACCTAAGTACGAGCAGTACTTC. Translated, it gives CASSSPPKYEQYF.

CDR3 residues: CASSYGGWDTEAFF. CDR3 in DNA: TGTGCCAGCAGCTACGGAGGGTGGGACACTGAAGCTTTCTTT. The chain uses TRBV7-9 and TRBJ1-1, with D uncertain. V gave up 4 bases and J gave up 3 bases, with 12 bases separating them. CDR1 SEHNR and CDR2 FQNEAQ come from the germline V gene (reference sequence). The CDR3 totals 14 residues.

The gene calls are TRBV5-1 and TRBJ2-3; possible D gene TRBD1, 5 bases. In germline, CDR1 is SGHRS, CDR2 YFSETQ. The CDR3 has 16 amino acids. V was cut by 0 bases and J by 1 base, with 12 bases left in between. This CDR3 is CASSLAFIGGTDTQYF. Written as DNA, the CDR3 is TGCGCCAGCAGCTTGGCCTTTATAGGGGGCACAGATACGCAGTATTTT.

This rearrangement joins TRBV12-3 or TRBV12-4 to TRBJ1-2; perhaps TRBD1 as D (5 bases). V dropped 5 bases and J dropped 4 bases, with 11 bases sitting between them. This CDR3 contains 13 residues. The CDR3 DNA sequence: TGTGCCAGCAGTCTCCGGGACGGCTATGGCTACACCTTC. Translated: CASSLRDGYGYTF.

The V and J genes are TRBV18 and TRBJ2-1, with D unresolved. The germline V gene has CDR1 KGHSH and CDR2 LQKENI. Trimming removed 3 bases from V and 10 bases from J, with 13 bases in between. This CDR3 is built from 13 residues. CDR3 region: CASSPGIEEEQFF. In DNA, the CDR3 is TGTGCCAGCTCACCTGGGATTGAGGAGGAGCAGTTCTTC.

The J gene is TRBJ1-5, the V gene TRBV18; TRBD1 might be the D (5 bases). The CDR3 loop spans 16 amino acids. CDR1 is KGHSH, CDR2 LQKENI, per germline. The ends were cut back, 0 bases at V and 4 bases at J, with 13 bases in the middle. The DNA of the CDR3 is TGTGCCAGCTCACCACCGGGACGGTCGAAGAATCAGCCCCAGCATTTT. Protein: CASSPPGRSKNQPQHF.

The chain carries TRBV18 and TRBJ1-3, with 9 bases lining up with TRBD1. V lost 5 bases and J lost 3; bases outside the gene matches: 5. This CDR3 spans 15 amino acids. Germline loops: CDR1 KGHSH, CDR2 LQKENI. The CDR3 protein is CASSADRGIGNTIYF. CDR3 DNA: TGTGCCAGCTCAGCGGACAGGGGTATTGGAAACACCATATATTTT.

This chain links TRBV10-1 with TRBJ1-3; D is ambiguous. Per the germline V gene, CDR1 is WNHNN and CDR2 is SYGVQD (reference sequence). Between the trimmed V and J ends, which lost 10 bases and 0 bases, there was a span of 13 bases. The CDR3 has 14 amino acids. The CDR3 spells CATSPMGSGNTIYF. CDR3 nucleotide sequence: TGCGCCACCTCACCTATGGGCTCTGGAAACACCATATATTTT.